This T cell receptor beta chain was identified during a study of CD4 T cells in relation to SARS-CoV-2 and coronaviruses. The wider study: ViraFEST: approximately 10-day antigen culture of PBMCs, then TCR beta CDR3 sequencing. Crossreactive spike epitopes shared across donors were mapped to their HLA restriction.

As for this clone: The antigen remains undetermined.

CDR1 is SEHNR and CDR2 is FQNEAQ in the germline V gene (reference sequence). This CDR3 is built from 13 residues. Trimming took 5 bases from V and 3 from J, leaving 8 bases between them. CD4+ T cells from unexposed donors were obtained before the COVID-19 pandemic (2011-2018). Isolation of CD4+ T cells took place after approximately 11 days in culture. Measured with immunoSEQ multiplex PCR; TCRdb has only the in-frame clones, and not every one. The sample contains 20,000 to 25,000 clones, 74% of which appear only once. The V gene is TRBV7-9, the J gene TRBJ2-1, with D tentatively TRBD1 (5 bases). This receptor was taken from a human donor in good health. The specimen was CD4+ T cells from PBMCs, cultured in vitro. The CDR3, as DNA: TGTGCCAGCAGCCCTGACAGCTACAATGAGCAGTTCTTC. Protein product: CASSPDSYNEQFF.